The subject of this entry is one T cell receptor beta chain. In the original workflow: Amplified reference gene primers provided the basis for estimating nucleated cell counts. The data were produced by immunoSEQ multiplex PCR, yet TCRdb's version contains in-frame clones alone and is incomplete. V and J calls and clone size come straight from that table; D and trimming were deduced from the DNA. The repertoire holds about 300,000 clones, about 84% seen once, with 1.5% to 2% in the top ten. This specimen comes from a study of blood T cell repertoires in COVID-19. Study-wide background: In each case, the material was cDNA or gDNA derived from T cells, B-cell-depleted T cells, or PBMCs.

CDR1 MDHEN and CDR2 SYDVKM come from the germline V gene. CDR3 length: 17 residues. The V gene end was trimmed by 4 bases and the J gene end by 4 bases; junction bases not matched to a gene: 8. Sequencing used peripheral blood. The receptor comes from a woman between 50 and 59 years old with acute or convalescent COVID-19. V is TRBV28 and J is TRBJ2-1, with 12 bases aligning to TRBD2. The CDR3 protein is CASSSPSGRASYNEQFF. As DNA, the CDR3 is TGTGCCAGCAGTTCCCCTAGCGGGAGGGCCTCGTACAATGAGCAGTTCTTC.